The source of this T cell receptor beta chain is a study of blood T cells in healthy people across ages. About the study: About one barcoded beta molecule per two T cells was captured by template switching. The study's findings and limits: Fewer expanded clones and more diversity marked long-lived versus aged donors.

It was with a sample-barcoded 5' primer and a J-beta primer mix that a second PCR of about 7 to 12 cycles was run. Each cDNA molecule received a tag from a template-switch adaptor that had 12 random nucleotides. In TCRdb, the 5' RACE reads were re-called with MiXCR into one record per CDR3 protein. Here the sample spans over 1,500,000 distinct CDR3 sequences, about 50% being singletons. CDR3 length equals 15 residues. V lost 5 bases and J 5 bases, leaving 18 bases between the germline ends. This clonotype was seen only a few times. Its antigen is unidentified. Just one base apart from a much larger clone, this may be a read error.

V usage is TRBV12-3 or TRBV12-4 and J usage is TRBJ2-5; D is perhaps TRBD2 (6 bases). The specimen was blood. The origin of this receptor is a woman between 40 and 55 years old in good health. The CDR3 DNA follows: TGTGCCAGCAGTCCCCGCCGGGGGAAGGAGGAGACCCAGTACTTC. It encodes CASSPRRGKEETQYF.